This TCR beta chain was captured in a study of CD8 T cells in Susac syndrome. From blood CD8+ and CD4+ T cells, the TCR beta chain was sequenced. Purification of the CD8+ and CD4+ T cells relied on negative isolation, and TEMRA cells underwent FACS enrichment. Random hexamers served to reverse transcribe about 0.45 to 1 ug RNA. From the immunoSEQ multiplex PCR reads, TCRdb called clonotypes with MiXCR, one entry per CDR3 protein. This table has a few hundred thousand distinct CDR3 sequences, around 96% appearing once. This CDR3 contains 16 residues. The V and J ends lost 4 bases and 7 bases, in that order; junction bases with no gene match: 10. CDR1 is SGHRS, CDR2 YFSETQ, per germline.

The rearrangement uses TRBV5-1 and TRBJ2-7; 14 bases are a match to TRBD2. Source material: CD4+ T cells from PBMCs. The sequence was collected from a human donor with multiple sclerosis. CDR3 residues: CASSPSGTSGRGEQYF. The CDR3 DNA reads as TGCGCCAGCAGCCCCTCCGGGACTAGCGGGAGAGGTGAGCAGTACTTC.